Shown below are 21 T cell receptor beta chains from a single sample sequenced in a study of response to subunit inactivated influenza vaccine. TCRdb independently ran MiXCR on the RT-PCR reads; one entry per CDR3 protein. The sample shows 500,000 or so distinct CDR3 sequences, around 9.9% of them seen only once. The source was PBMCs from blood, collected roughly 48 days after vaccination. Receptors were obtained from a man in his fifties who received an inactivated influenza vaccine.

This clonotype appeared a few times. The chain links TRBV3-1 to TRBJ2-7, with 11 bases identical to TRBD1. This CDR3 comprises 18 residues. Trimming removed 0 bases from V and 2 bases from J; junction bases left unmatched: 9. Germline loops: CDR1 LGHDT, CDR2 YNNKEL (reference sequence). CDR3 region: CASSQDPTGTGGTYEQYF. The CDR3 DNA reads TGTGCCAGCAGCCAAGATCCCACCGGGACAGGGGGTACCTACGAGCAGTACTTC.

CDR3: CASSKEDRVVLQPQHF. In nucleotides, the CDR3 is TGTGCCAGCAGCAAAGAGGACAGGGTGGTACTTCAGCCCCAGCATTTT. The J gene is TRBJ1-5, the V gene TRBV21-1; the table's TRBD1 call for D was not verified on the DNA. TRBV21-1 corresponds to a pseudogene. The CDR3 runs 16 residues.

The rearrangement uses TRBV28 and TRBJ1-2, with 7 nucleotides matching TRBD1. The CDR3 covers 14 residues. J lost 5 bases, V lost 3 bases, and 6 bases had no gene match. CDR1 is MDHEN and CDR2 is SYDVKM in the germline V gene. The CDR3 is CASSFWAGGYGYTF. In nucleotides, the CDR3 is TGTGCCAGCAGTTTCTGGGCAGGGGGTTATGGCTACACCTTC.

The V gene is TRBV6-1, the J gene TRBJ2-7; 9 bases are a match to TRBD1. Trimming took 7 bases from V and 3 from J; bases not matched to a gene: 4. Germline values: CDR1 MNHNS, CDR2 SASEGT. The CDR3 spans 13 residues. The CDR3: CASTTGQGYEQYF. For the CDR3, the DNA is TGTGCCAGCACCACGGGACAGGGCTACGAGCAGTACTTC.

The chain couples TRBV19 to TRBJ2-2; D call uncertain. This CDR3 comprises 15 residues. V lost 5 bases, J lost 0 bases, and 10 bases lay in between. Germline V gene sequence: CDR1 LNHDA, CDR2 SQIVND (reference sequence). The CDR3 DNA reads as TGTGCCAGTAGTTTTGGCAATCCGAACACCGGGGAGCTGTTTTTT. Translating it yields CASSFGNPNTGELFF.

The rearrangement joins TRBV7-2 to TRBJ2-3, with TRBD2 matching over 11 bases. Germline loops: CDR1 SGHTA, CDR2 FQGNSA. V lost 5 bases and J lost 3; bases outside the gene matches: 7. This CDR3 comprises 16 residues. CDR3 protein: CASSRQASGGTDTQYF. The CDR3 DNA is TGTGCCAGCAGCCGACAGGCTAGCGGGGGGACAGATACGCAGTATTTT.

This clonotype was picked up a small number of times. The CDR3 reads CASSLDRGGFYNSPLHF. The DNA for the CDR3 is TGTGCCAGCAGCTTAGACAGGGGGGGATTCTATAATTCACCCCTCCACTTT. The V call is TRBV11-2, the J call TRBJ1-6, with 7 bases aligning to TRBD1. With 0 bases clipped from V and 3 bases from J, the junction kept 5 bases outside the gene matches. CDR3 length: 17 residues. Germline CDR1 reads SGHAT; CDR2 reads FQNNGV.

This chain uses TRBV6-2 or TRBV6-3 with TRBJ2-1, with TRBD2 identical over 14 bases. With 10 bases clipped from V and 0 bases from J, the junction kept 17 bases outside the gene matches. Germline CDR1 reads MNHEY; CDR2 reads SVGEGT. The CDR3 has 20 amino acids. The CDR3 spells CATLGYTGLAGDLSYNEQFF. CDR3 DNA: TGTGCCACCCTTGGGTATACGGGACTAGCGGGGGACCTCTCCTACAATGAGCAGTTCTTC.

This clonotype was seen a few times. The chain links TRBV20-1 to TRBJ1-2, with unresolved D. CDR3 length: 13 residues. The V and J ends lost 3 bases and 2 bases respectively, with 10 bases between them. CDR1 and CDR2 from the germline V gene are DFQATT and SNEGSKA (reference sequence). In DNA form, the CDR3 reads TGCAGTGCTAGTTCCCGCAGCAACTATGGCTACACCTTC. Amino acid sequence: CSASSRSNYGYTF.

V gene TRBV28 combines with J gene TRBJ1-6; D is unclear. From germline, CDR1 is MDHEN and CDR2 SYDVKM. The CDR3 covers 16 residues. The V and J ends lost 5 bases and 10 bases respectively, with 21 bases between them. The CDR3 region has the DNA TGTGCCAGCAGTCCCCCCCTGGCCTGGGCGAAATCACCCCTCCACTTT. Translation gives CASSPPLAWAKSPLHF.

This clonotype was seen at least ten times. The CDR3 region has the DNA TGTGCCAGCATAGGACACTCCCCAAGGGGAACTGAAGCTTTCTTT. Translating gives CASIGHSPRGTEAFF. This rearrangement joins TRBV6-1 to TRBJ1-1; tentative D call: TRBD1 (5 bases). The V gene lost 7 bases and the J gene lost 5 bases, with 20 bases spanning the gap. This CDR3 has 15 amino acids. The germline V gene encodes CDR1 MNHNS and CDR2 SASEGT.

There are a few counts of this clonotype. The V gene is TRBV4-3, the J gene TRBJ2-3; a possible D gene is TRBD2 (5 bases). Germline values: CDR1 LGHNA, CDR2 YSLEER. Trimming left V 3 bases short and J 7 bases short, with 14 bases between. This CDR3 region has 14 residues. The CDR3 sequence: CASSHRSGSNTQYF. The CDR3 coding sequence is TGCGCCAGCAGCCACCGCTCGGGATCAAATACGCAGTATTTT.

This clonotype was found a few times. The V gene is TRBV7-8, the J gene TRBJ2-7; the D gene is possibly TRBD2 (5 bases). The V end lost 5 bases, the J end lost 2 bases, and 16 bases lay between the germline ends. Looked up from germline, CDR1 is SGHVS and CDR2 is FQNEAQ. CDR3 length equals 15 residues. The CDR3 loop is CASSLEAELTYEQYF. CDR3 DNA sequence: TGTGCCAGCAGCCTAGAAGCGGAACTTACCTACGAGCAGTACTTC.

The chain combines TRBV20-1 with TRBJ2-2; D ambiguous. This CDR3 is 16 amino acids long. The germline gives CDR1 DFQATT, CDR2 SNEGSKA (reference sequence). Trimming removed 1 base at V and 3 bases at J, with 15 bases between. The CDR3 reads CSARGLKSGDTGELFF. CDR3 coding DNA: TGCAGTGCTAGAGGGTTAAAATCTGGGGACACCGGGGAGCTGTTTTTT.

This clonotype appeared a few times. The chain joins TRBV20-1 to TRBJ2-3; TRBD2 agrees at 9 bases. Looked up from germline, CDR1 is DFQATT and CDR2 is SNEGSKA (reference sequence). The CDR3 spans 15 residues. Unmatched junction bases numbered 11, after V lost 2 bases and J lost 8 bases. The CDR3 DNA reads TGCAGTGCTAGACTTAGCGGGGGACTACTGGGTACGCAGTATTTT. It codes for CSARLSGGLLGTQYF.

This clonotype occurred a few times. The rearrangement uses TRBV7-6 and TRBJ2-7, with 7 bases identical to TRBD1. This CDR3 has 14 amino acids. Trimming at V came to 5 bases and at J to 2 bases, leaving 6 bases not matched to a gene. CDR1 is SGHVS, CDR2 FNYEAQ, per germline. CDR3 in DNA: TGTGCCAGCAGCCGTACCGGGACAGCCTACGAGCAGTACTTC. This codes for CASSRTGTAYEQYF.

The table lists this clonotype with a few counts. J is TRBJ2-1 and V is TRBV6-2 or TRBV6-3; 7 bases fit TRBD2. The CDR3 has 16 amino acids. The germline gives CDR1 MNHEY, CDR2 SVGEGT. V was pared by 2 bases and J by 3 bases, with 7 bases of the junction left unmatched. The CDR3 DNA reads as TGTGCCAGCAGTTACGTGGCGGGAGCGATCTACAATGAGCAGTTCTTC. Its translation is CASSYVAGAIYNEQFF.

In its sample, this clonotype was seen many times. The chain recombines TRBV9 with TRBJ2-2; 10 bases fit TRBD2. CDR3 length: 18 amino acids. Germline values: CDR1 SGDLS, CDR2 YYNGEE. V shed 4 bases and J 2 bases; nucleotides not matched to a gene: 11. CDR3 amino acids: CASSTSLGLAANTGELFF. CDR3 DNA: TGTGCCAGCAGCACAAGCCTCGGACTAGCGGCTAACACCGGGGAGCTGTTTTTT.

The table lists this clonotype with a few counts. The CDR3 protein is CASSIGQPSSGYTF. As DNA, the CDR3 is TGTGCCAGCAGTATAGGACAGCCCTCATCTGGCTACACCTTC. The chain combines TRBV9 with TRBJ1-2; a possible D gene is TRBD1 (6 bases). This CDR3 comprises 14 residues. From germline, CDR1 is SGDLS and CDR2 YYNGEE. Trimming shortened V by 5 bases and J by 7 bases, and 18 bases separated the two germline ends.

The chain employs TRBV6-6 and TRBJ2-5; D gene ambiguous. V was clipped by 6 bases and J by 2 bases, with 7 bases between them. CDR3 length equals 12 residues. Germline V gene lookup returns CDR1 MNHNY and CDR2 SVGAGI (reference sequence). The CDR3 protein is CASRAVQETQYF. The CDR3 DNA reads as TGTGCCAGCAGAGCCGTACAAGAGACCCAGTACTTC.

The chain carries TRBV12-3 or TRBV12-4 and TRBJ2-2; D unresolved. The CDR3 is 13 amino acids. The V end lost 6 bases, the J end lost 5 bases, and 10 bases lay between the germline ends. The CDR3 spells CASRTVETGELFF. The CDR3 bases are TGTGCCAGCAGAACCGTTGAAACCGGGGAGCTGTTTTTT.